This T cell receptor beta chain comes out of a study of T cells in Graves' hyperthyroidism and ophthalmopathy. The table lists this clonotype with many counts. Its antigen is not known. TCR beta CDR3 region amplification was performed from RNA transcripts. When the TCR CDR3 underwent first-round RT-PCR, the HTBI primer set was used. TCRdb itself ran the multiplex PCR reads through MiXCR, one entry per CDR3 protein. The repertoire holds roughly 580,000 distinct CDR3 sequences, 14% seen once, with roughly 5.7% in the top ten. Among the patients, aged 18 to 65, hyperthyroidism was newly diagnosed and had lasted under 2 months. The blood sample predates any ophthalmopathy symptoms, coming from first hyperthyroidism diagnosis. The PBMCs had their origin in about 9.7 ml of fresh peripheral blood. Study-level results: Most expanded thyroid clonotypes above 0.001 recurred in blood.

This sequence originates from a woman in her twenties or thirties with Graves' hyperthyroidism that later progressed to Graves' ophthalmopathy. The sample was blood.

CDR3 sequence: CATSDTGGVGDTQYF. The CDR3 DNA sequence: TGTGCCACCAGTGATACAGGGGGCGTTGGAGATACGCAGTATTTT. The chain has TRBV24-1 and TRBJ2-3, with 9 bases identical to TRBD1. Per the germline V gene, CDR1 is KGHDR and CDR2 is SFDVKD. CDR3 length: 15 residues. J lost 5 bases, V lost 3 bases, and 5 bases had no gene match.